One T cell receptor beta chain is described in this entry. Its cognate antigen is unknown. At one boundary the junction diverges from the germline segment, which might be a read error. Unique molecular identifiers were present on the cDNA, and a universal primer site came from template switching. TCRdb reprocessed the 5' RACE reads with MiXCR, giving one entry per CDR3 protein. The table records 1.5 million or so distinct CDR3 sequences, around 33% of them present only once. The source of the sample is a study of identical twins. Findings and caveats of the study: Twin-shared out-of-frame alpha sequences were enriched for low generation probability. Conclusions were drawn cross-sectionally by statistical analysis, without following the same donors. Invariant T cells like MAIT and iNKT could partly confound the zero-insertion analyses.

The CDR3 runs to 15 residues. The V gene's germline CDR1 is MDHEN and CDR2 SYDVKM. The sample consisted of cord blood. The sequence came from a newborn girl in good health. The chain uses TRBV28 and TRBJ1-4, with D maybe TRBD1 (6 bases). CDR3 in DNA: TGTGTCAGCAGTTTATTATCTGGGGGCCAGGAAAAACTGTTTTTT. Residues: CVSSLLSGGQEKLFF.